Each of the 8 T cell receptor beta chains below was sequenced from the same sample in a study of blood T cells in healthy people across ages. A sample-barcoded 5' primer and a J-beta primer mix were used in a second PCR of about 7 to 11 cycles. TCRdb called the 5' RACE reads again in MiXCR, with one record for every CDR3 protein. The sample lists around 870,000 distinct CDR3 sequences, under 30% occurring once. Sequenced: blood. Source of these receptors: a woman aged 80 or older in good health.

In this sample, this clonotype turned up many times. V and J are TRBV18 and TRBJ2-5, with 10 bases aligning to TRBD1. This CDR3 spans 13 amino acids. The germline gives CDR1 KGHSH, CDR2 LQKENI. V trimming: 8 bases; J trimming: 3 bases; junction bases outside the gene matches: 3. This chain's CDR3 is CASIGQGEETQYF. The CDR3 bases are TGTGCCAGCATCGGACAGGGGGAAGAGACCCAGTACTTC.

The chain recombines TRBV6-4 with TRBJ2-1; D might be TRBD2 (7 bases). The CDR3 covers 15 residues. Germline CDR1 and CDR2: MRHNA and SNTAGT. V was shortened by 5 bases and J by 1 base, with 12 bases between the two germline ends. The chain's CDR3 is CASSRTAGSYNEQFF. For the CDR3, the DNA is TGTGCCAGCAGTAGGACAGCGGGATCCTACAATGAGCAGTTCTTC.

The table lists this clonotype with many counts. This rearrangement joins TRBV6-5 to TRBJ2-5, with a tentative D call TRBD2 (5 bases). V lost 6 bases and J lost 6, with 14 bases in between. Germline assignment: CDR1 MNHEY and CDR2 SVGAGI. This CDR3 comprises 13 residues. This chain's CDR3 is CASSRASGKTQYF. CDR3 in DNA: TGTGCCAGCAGCCGGGCTTCGGGAAAGACCCAGTACTTC.

This clonotype has only one observation. This clone may be a read error of a much larger clone one base away. The chain uses TRBV6-1 and TRBJ2-1; 8 bases are shared with TRBD1. J gave up 13 bases and V 6 bases, and 14 bases lay outside the gene matches. The length of the CDR3 is 14 residues. Germline-derived CDR1 and CDR2 are MNHNS and SASEGT. CDR3 loop: CASRLRGQGETQFF. DNA of the CDR3: TGTGCCAGCAGACTCCGCGGACAGGGAGAGACCCAGTTCTTC.

This clonotype has a count of ten or more. The rearrangement links TRBV18 to TRBJ2-6; D perhaps matches TRBD1 (6 bases). Trimming pared 0 bases from V and 0 bases from J, leaving 9 bases between. This CDR3 spans 17 amino acids. Germline loops: CDR1 KGHSH, CDR2 LQKENI. CDR3 in DNA: TGTGCCAGCTCACCACCGAACAGGGTCTCTGGGGCCAACGTCCTGACTTTC. The encoded protein is CASSPPNRVSGANVLTF.

On this clonotype itself: A much larger clone differs by one base, so this may be a read error. Since no conserved phenylalanine or tryptophan closes the CDR3, a read error is the likely cause. This chain uses TRBV4-1 with TRBJ1-1, with 8 bases lining up with TRBD1. Germline V gene lookup returns CDR1 MGHRA and CDR2 YSYEKL. The V segment lost 3 bases and the J segment 2 bases; nucleotides outside the gene matches: 5. This CDR3 is 15 amino acids long. CDR3 in DNA: TGCGCCAGCAGCCATAAGGACAGGGATAACACTGAAGCTTTCTTG. Translation gives CASSHKDRDNTEAFL.

A remark on this clonotype: It may be a read error: a sequence one base away is much more abundant. J is TRBJ2-5 and V is TRBV6-2 or TRBV6-3; 9 nucleotides line up with TRBD2. The CDR3 length is 14 residues. Germline values: CDR1 MNHEY, CDR2 SVGEGT. CDR3: CTSGFSGGAETQYF. For the CDR3, the DNA is TGTACCAGCGGCTTTAGCGGGGGAGCAGAGACCCAGTACTTC.

CDR3 loop: CASSQYAGLAHTGELFF. As DNA, the CDR3 is TGTGCCAGCAGCCAATACGCGGGACTAGCCCACACCGGGGAGCTGTTTTTT. The chain has TRBV7-2 and TRBJ2-2; TRBD2 matches 9 bases. The germline V gene has CDR1 SGHTA and CDR2 FQGNSA. J was trimmed by 3 bases and V by 5 bases; bases with no gene match: 10. The CDR3 totals 17 residues. Full variable domain (remainder filled in from reference TRBV7-2 and TRBJ2-2): GAGVSQSPSNKVTEKGKDVELRCDPISGHTALYWYRQSLGQGLEFLIYFQGNSAPDKSGLPSDRFSAERTGGSVSTLTIQRTQQEDSAVYLCASSQYAGLAHTGELFFGEGSRLTVL.